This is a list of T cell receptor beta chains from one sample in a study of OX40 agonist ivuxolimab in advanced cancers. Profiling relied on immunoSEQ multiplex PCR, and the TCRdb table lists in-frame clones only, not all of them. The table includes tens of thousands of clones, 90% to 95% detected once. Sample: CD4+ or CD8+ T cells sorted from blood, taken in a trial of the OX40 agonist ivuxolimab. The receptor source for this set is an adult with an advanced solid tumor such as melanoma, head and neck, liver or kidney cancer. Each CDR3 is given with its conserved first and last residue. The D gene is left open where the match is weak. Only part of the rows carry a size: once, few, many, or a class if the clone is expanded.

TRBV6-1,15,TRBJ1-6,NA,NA,CASSEWPVYNSPLHF,TGTGCCAGCAGTGAATGGCCAGTCTATAATTCACCCCTCCACTTT
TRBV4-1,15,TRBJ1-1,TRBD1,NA,CASSPGQGQNTEAFF,TGCGCCAGCAGCCCCGGACAGGGGCAGAACACTGAAGCTTTCTTT
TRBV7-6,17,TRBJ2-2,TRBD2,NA,CASSSNLAGGLTGELFF,TGTGCCAGCAGCTCGAATCTAGCGGGGGGTTTAACCGGGGAGCTGTTTTTT
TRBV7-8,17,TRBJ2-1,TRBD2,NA,CASSSGLAGGINNEQFF,TGTGCCAGCAGCTCCGGACTAGCGGGAGGGATAAACAATGAGCAGTTCTTC
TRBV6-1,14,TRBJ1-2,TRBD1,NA,CASSDVRGGYGYTF,TGTGCCAGCAGTGACGTCAGGGGGGGCTATGGCTACACCTTC
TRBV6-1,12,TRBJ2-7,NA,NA,CASRTETYEQYF,TGTGCCAGCAGGACAGAAACCTACGAGCAGTACTTC
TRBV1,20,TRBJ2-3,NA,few,CTSSATTSGGPIVSTDTQYF,TGCACCAGCAGTGCTACGACTAGCGGGGGCCCCATAGTTTCCACAGATACGCAGTATTTT
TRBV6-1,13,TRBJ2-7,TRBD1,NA,CASSARQGYEQYF,TGTGCCAGCAGTGCCAGACAGGGGTACGAGCAGTACTTC
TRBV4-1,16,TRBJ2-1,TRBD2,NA,CASSQGTSGTYNEQFF,TGCGCCAGCAGCCAAGGGACTAGCGGAACCTACAATGAGCAGTTCTTC
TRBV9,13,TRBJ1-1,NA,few,CASSLWGETEAFF,TGTGCCAGCAGTCTATGGGGGGAAACTGAAGCTTTCTTT
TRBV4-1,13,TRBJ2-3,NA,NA,CASSQDPADTQYF,TGCGCCAGCAGCCAAGATCCCGCCGATACGCAGTATTTT
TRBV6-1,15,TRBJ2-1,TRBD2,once,CASSDLASGYNEQFF,TGTGCCAGCAGTGACTTGGCTAGCGGTTACAATGAGCAGTTCTTC
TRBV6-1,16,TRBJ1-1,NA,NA,CASSAVRDTLNTEAFF,TGTGCCAGCAGTGCCGTCCGGGACACATTGAACACTGAAGCTTTCTTT
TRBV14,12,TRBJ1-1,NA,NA,CASSEGRTEAFF,TGTGCCAGCAGCGAAGGGAGAACTGAAGCTTTCTTT
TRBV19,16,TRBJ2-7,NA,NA,CASSSATGRRPYEQYF,TGTGCCAGTAGTAGTGCTACAGGGAGGCGACCCTACGAGCAGTACTTC
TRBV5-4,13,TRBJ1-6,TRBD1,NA,CASSLTGDSPLHF,TGTGCCAGCAGCTTGACAGGGGATTCACCCCTCCACTTT
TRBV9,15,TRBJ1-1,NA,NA,CASSVVSGSVTEAFF,TGTGCCAGCAGCGTAGTTAGCGGGTCGGTCACTGAAGCTTTCTTT
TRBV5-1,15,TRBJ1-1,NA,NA,CASSSSTGMTTEAFF,TGCGCCAGCAGCTCCTCAACAGGGATGACCACTGAAGCTTTCTTT
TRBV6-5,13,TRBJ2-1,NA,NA,CASSYQNYNEQFF,TGTGCCAGCAGTTATCAAAACTACAATGAGCAGTTCTTC
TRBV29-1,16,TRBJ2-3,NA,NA,CSVEAPGHARLDTQYF,TGCAGCGTTGAAGCCCCGGGACACGCCCGCTTAGATACGCAGTATTTT
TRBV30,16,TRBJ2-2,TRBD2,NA,CAWSVLAGVNTGELFF,TGTGCCTGGAGTGTACTAGCGGGAGTAAACACCGGGGAGCTGTTTTTT
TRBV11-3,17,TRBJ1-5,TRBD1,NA,CASSLPGDRGRVQPQHF,TGTGCCAGCAGCTTACCGGGGGACAGGGGTCGGGTTCAGCCCCAGCATTTT
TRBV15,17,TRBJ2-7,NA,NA,CATSSYVIRGGPYEQYF,TGTGCCACCAGCAGTTACGTTATCAGGGGGGGTCCCTACGAGCAGTACTTC
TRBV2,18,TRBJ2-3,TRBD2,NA,CASSETPSGRALIDTQYF,TGTGCCAGCAGTGAAACCCCTAGCGGGAGGGCCTTAATAGATACGCAGTATTTT
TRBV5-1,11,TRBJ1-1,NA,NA,CASTMGTEAFF,TGCGCCAGCACCATGGGGACTGAAGCTTTCTTT
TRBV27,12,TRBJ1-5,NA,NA,CASSLLEGPQHF,TGTGCCAGCAGTTTATTAGAGGGGCCCCAGCATTTT
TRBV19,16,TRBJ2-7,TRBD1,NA,CASRPVGQGASYEQYF,TGTGCCAGTAGGCCGGTGGGACAGGGGGCGTCCTACGAGCAGTACTTC
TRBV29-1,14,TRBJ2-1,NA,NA,CSVEGREVYNEQFF,TGCAGCGTTGAAGGGAGGGAGGTGTACAATGAGCAGTTCTTC
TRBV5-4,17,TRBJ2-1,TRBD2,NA,CASSPLAGESSYNEQFF,TGTGCCAGCAGCCCCCTAGCGGGGGAATCCTCCTACAATGAGCAGTTCTTC
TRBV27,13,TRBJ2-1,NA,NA,CASSLTAVNEQFF,TGTGCCAGCAGTTTGACAGCCGTGAATGAGCAGTTCTTC
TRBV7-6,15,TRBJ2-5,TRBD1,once,CASSAYRGLSETQYF,TGTGCCAGCAGCGCATACAGGGGTTTGTCGGAGACCCAGTACTTC
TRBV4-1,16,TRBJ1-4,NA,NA,CASSQDPGDTGEKLFF,TGCGCCAGCAGCCAAGATCCCGGGGATACGGGTGAAAAACTGTTTTTT
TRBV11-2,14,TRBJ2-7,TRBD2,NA,CASSFGGSPYEQYF,TGTGCCAGCAGCTTTGGCGGGAGCCCCTACGAGCAGTACTTC
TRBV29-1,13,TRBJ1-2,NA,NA,CSVVGGRVVGYTF,TGCAGCGTTGTGGGTGGCAGGGTCGTCGGCTACACCTTC
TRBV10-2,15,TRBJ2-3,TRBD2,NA,CASSVTGGPADTQYF,TGCGCCAGCAGTGTAACGGGAGGGCCCGCAGATACGCAGTATTTT
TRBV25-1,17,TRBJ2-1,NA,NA,CASSELGQPEPWYEQFF,TGTGCCAGCAGTGAACTCGGGCAGCCAGAGCCTTGGTATGAGCAGTTCTTC
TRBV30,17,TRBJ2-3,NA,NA,CAWSAPHLGVSTDTQYF,TGTGCCTGGAGTGCCCCCCACCTAGGGGTAAGCACAGATACGCAGTATTTT
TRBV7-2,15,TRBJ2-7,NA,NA,CASSLWGSSSYEQYF,TGTGCCAGCAGCTTATGGGGGTCGAGCTCCTACGAGCAGTACTTC
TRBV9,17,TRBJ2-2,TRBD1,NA,CASSADKDRGRYGELFF,TGTGCCAGCAGCGCCGACAAGGACAGGGGGCGGTATGGGGAGCTGTTTTTT
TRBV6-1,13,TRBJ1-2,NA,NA,CASSEGTYYGYTF,TGTGCCAGCAGTGAAGGGACATACTATGGCTACACCTTC
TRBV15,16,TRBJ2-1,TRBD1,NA,CATSRVPGQGYNEQFF,TGTGCCACCAGCAGGGTGCCGGGACAGGGATACAATGAGCAGTTCTTC
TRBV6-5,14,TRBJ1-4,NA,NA,CASSHRNLNEKLFF,TGTGCCAGCAGCCACCGGAACCTTAATGAAAAACTGTTTTTT
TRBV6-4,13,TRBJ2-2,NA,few,CASSGDTTSELFF,TGTGCCAGCAGTGGGGACACCACGAGCGAGCTGTTTTTT
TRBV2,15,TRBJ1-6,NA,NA,CASSDRASYNSPLHF,TGTGCCAGCAGTGACAGGGCGTCCTATAATTCACCCCTCCACTTT
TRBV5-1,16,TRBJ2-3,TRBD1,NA,CASTLRGRLVVDTQYF,TGCGCCAGCACTCTCAGGGGGCGTTTGGTCGTAGATACGCAGTATTTT
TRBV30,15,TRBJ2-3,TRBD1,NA,CAWTWGQGATDTQYF,TGTGCCTGGACGTGGGGACAGGGGGCGACAGATACGCAGTATTTT
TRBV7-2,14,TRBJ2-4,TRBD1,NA,CASSLIGQGAVQYF,TGTGCCAGCAGCTTAATAGGACAGGGGGCTGTTCAGTACTTC
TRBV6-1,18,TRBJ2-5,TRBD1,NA,CASSARLRDRGLEETQYF,TGTGCCAGCAGTGCGAGGCTCCGGGACAGGGGGCTGGAGGAGACCCAGTACTTC
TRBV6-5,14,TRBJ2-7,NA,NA,CASSYSAGSYEQYF,TGTGCCAGCAGTTACTCGGCAGGGTCGTACGAGCAGTACTTC
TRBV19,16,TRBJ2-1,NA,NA,CASSIVNQGDYNEQFF,TGTGCCAGTAGTATCGTTAATCAGGGTGACTACAATGAGCAGTTCTTC
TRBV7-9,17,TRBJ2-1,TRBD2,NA,CASSLVAREGSNNEQFF,TGTGCCAGCAGCTTAGTCGCTCGGGAGGGCTCAAACAATGAGCAGTTCTTC
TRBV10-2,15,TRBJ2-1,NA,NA,CASRPGTGTYNEQFF,TGCGCCAGCAGGCCCGGGACTGGGACCTACAATGAGCAGTTCTTC
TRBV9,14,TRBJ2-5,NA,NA,CASSSWGAQETQYF,TGTGCCAGCAGCTCCTGGGGGGCACAAGAGACCCAGTACTTC
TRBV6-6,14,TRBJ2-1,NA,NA,CASSYLTDSNEQFF,TGTGCCAGCAGTTACTTGACCGACTCCAATGAGCAGTTCTTC
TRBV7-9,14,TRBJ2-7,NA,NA,CASRSELENYEQYF,TGTGCCAGCAGATCCGAACTAGAGAACTACGAGCAGTACTTC
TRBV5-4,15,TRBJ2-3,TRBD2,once,CASSPPGGDTDTQYF,TGTGCCAGCAGCCCCCCGGGGGGGGACACAGATACGCAGTATTTT